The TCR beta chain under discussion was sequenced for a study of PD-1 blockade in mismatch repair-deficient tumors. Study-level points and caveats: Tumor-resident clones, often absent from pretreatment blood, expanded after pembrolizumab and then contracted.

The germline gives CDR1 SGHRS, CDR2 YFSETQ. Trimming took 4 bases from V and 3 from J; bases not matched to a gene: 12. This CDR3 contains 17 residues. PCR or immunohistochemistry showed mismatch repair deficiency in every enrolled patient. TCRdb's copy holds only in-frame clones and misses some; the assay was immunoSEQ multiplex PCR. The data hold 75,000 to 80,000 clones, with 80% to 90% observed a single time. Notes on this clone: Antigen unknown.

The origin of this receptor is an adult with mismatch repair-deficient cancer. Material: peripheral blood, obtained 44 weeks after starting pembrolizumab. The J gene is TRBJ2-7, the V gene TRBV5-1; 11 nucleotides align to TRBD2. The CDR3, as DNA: TGCGCCAGCAGCGCCACTAGCGGGAGTTCTACTGTCTACGAGCAGTACTTC. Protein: CASSATSGSSTVYEQYF.